A single sample gave rise to the 18 T cell receptor beta chains below, sequenced in a study of T cells after yellow fever vaccination. TCRdb reanalysed the 5' RACE reads using MiXCR and keeps one entry per CDR3 protein. The sample consists of 200,000 to 300,000 distinct CDR3 sequences, around 13% of them appearing once. The sample consisted of CD4+ T cells sorted from PBMCs, taken 45 days after the yellow fever booster vaccination. The receptors derive from a young man who received the YFV17D yellow fever vaccine.

This clonotype came up a few times. V usage is TRBV29-1 and J usage is TRBJ2-3; D remains ambiguous. V gave up 3 bases and J gave up 2 bases, with 9 bases separating them. The CDR3 loop spans 13 amino acids. Germline CDR1 is SQVTM and CDR2 is ANQGSEA. The CDR3 nucleotides read TGCAGCGTTGAGGGCCAGAACACAGATACGCAGTATTTT. Its translation: CSVEGQNTDTQYF.

This clonotype was observed a few times. The chain couples TRBV3-1 to TRBJ2-3; TRBD2 matches at 9 bases. This CDR3 region has 16 residues. Germline V CDR1 and CDR2: LGHDT, YNNKEL (reference sequence). J lost 4 bases, V lost 0 bases, and 5 bases had no gene match. This CDR3 is CASSQDLAGYSDTQYF. The CDR3 nucleotides are TGTGCCAGCAGCCAAGATCTAGCGGGATATTCAGATACGCAGTATTTT.

The chain employs TRBV9 and TRBJ2-1; D perhaps matches TRBD1 (5 bases). The CDR3 runs 15 residues. The germline gives CDR1 SGDLS, CDR2 YYNGEE. Trimming pared 4 bases from V and 0 bases from J, leaving 11 bases between. CDR3: CASSRIGDSYNEQFF. CDR3 coding DNA: TGTGCCAGCAGCCGAATAGGGGACTCCTACAATGAGCAGTTCTTC.

The chain has TRBV5-1 and TRBJ1-1; 7 bases fit TRBD1. Germline CDR1 SGHRS, CDR2 YFSETQ. CDR3 size: 15 residues. J lost 0 bases, V lost 4 bases, and 6 bases had no gene match. CDR3 in DNA: TGCGCCAGCAGCCCGGGGACAGACATGAACACTGAAGCTTTCTTT. It translates to CASSPGTDMNTEAFF.

The chain couples TRBV7-9 to TRBJ2-5, with 11 bases that match TRBD2. CDR1 and CDR2 (germline): SEHNR, FQNEAQ (reference sequence). CDR3 length equals 15 residues. V dropped 4 bases and J dropped 5; count of bases not matched to a gene: 6. The CDR3 loop reads CASSSTSGNWETQYF. The CDR3 DNA reads TGTGCCAGCAGCTCGACTAGCGGGAATTGGGAGACCCAGTACTTC.

The CDR3 DNA reads TGTGCCAGCAGCTTAGGACAGGACCATGAGCAGTTCTTC. Its translation: CASSLGQDHEQFF. J is TRBJ2-1 and V is TRBV5-6; TRBD1 matches 7 bases. V lost 2 bases, J lost 8 bases, and 4 bases stayed unmatched. CDR1 is SGHDT, CDR2 YYEEEE, per germline. CDR3 size: 13 residues.

The chain joins TRBV4-1 to TRBJ2-2, with 15 positions matching TRBD2. CDR1 and CDR2 from the germline V gene are MGHRA and YSYEKL. The CDR3 length is 21 residues. The J segment lost 5 bases and the V segment lost 0 bases, leaving 13 bases of the junction unmatched. CDR3 nucleotide sequence: TGCGCCAGCAGCCAAGAACCCCGGACTAGCGGGAGGGCCGGGTCGACCGGGGAGCTGTTTTTT. It yields the protein CASSQEPRTSGRAGSTGELFF.

A few counts support this clonotype. The chain couples TRBV7-2 to TRBJ2-3, with TRBD1 identical over 7 bases. The junction had 12 bases not matched to a gene; V was cut back by 5 bases and J by 4 bases. The germline V gene has CDR1 SGHTA and CDR2 FQGNSA. The CDR3 has 16 amino acids. The chain's CDR3 is CASSPTMDRPADTQYF. DNA of the CDR3: TGTGCCAGCAGCCCTACAATGGACAGGCCGGCAGATACGCAGTATTTT.

This clonotype was observed at least ten times. The chain combines TRBV7-2 with TRBJ2-1; TRBD2 aligns across 9 bases. Germline trimming cut 4 bases from V and 7 bases from J; bases unmatched to any gene: 11. Germline CDR1 reads SGHTA; CDR2 reads FQGNSA. The CDR3 has 16 residues. The chain's CDR3 is CASSSPAGLAGNEQFF. CDR3 nucleotides: TGTGCCAGCAGCTCCCCAGCCGGGCTAGCGGGAAATGAGCAGTTCTTC.

This clonotype appeared a few times. This sequence joins TRBV25-1 and TRBJ2-1; D might be TRBD2 (5 bases). This CDR3 spans 18 amino acids. Between the trimmed V and J ends, which lost 4 bases and 0 bases, there was a span of 19 bases. CDR1 MGHDK and CDR2 SYGVNS come from the germline V gene. The DNA of the CDR3 is TGTGCCAGCAGTGCGACTAAATTTCTCCGGAGCTCCTACAATGAGCAGTTCTTC. This gives the protein CASSATKFLRSSYNEQFF.

The J gene is TRBJ1-1, the V gene TRBV21-1. TRBV21-1 is tagged as a pseudogene. The CDR3 sequence is 13 residues long. This CDR3 reads CASRGTANTEAFF. As DNA, the CDR3 is TGTGCCAGCAGGGGGACTGCGAACACTGAAGCTTTCTTT.

The genes are TRBV6-1 and TRBJ1-2, with 8 bases that match TRBD1. With 7 bases clipped from V and 8 bases from J, the junction kept 6 bases outside the gene matches. The CDR3 consists of 12 residues. Germline assignment: CDR1 MNHNS and CDR2 SASEGT. The DNA of the CDR3 is TGTGCCAGCACTTGGACAGGGACCGGCTACACCTTC. Its protein product is CASTWTGTGYTF.

This clonotype was picked up a small number of times. This chain uses TRBV12-3 or TRBV12-4 with TRBJ2-5; D possibly corresponds to TRBD1 (6 bases). The CDR3 consists of 13 residues. With 5 bases removed from V and 5 bases from J, the gap between germline ends came to 12 bases. CDR3 bases: TGTGCCAGCAGTCAGACAGGATCGGAGACCCAGTACTTC. Translating gives CASSQTGSETQYF.

The chain employs TRBV14 and TRBJ2-3, with D tentatively TRBD2 (6 bases). Trimming left V 0 bases short and J 3 bases short, with 13 bases between. Germline V gives CDR1 SGHDN, CDR2 FVKESK. The CDR3 is 16 residues long. The CDR3 protein is CASSQDRASGTDTQYF. The CDR3 DNA is TGTGCCAGCAGCCAAGATCGGGCCAGCGGGACAGATACGCAGTATTTT.

There are a few counts of this clonotype. The chain carries TRBV28 and TRBJ2-5; the D is unclear. The V and J ends lost 5 bases and 5 bases respectively, with 15 bases between them. From germline, CDR1 is MDHEN and CDR2 SYDVKM. The CDR3 has 14 amino acids. The CDR3 is CASSLLTMRETQYF. CDR3 DNA sequence: TGTGCCAGCAGTCTTCTAACAATGAGGGAGACCCAGTACTTC.

This clonotype appeared a few times. The chain uses TRBV24-1 and TRBJ2-1; 7 nucleotides align to TRBD1. The trim removed 7 bases at V and 0 bases at J, leaving 5 bases unmatched. The CDR3 is 15 amino acids. In germline, CDR1 is KGHDR, CDR2 SFDVKD. CDR3 DNA: TGTGCCACCAGCGCCGGGACAGCCTCCTACAATGAGCAGTTCTTC. It specifies CATSAGTASYNEQFF.

This clonotype was detected a few times. V gene TRBV7-2 combines with J gene TRBJ2-4; D unresolved. Deletions cut 6 bases from V and 4 bases from J, with 10 bases between. The CDR3 spans 13 residues. Per the germline V gene, CDR1 is SGHTA and CDR2 is FQGNSA. CDR3 DNA: TGTGCCAGCAGAGAGGTTGGGAAAAACATTCAGTACTTC. It translates to CASREVGKNIQYF.

This clonotype was picked up a small number of times. The chain has TRBV18 and TRBJ2-7; D gene unclear. This CDR3 has 14 residues. Trimming cost V 2 bases and J 4 bases, with 12 bases left between them. The germline V gene encodes CDR1 KGHSH and CDR2 LQKENI. The CDR3 is CASSPSSGRYEQYF. CDR3 coding DNA: TGTGCCAGCTCACCAAGCTCGGGTCGTTACGAGCAGTACTTC.